Each of the 5 T cell receptor beta chains below was sequenced from the same sample in a study of shared clonotypes between healthy human individuals. Clones were read by immunoSEQ multiplex PCR, and TCRdb kept only the in-frame ones, dropping some. The sample yields approximately 500,000 clones, around 80% seen once. Sequencing was performed on PBMCs. The receptors here all came from a woman aged 40-49 years in good health. Some clones in this sample may be carry-over from other donors' samples.

This clone appeared a few times. V gene TRBV28 combines with J gene TRBJ2-3; no clear D gene. The germline V gene has CDR1 MDHEN and CDR2 SYDVKM. Trimming stripped 3 bases from V and 1 base from J, with 17 bases between. The CDR3 is made up of 17 amino acids. CDR3 in DNA: TGTGCCAGCAGTTTGGATGGACGAGGATGGGGCACAGATACGCAGTATTTT. Translated: CASSLDGRGWGTDTQYF.

To note about this clone: The same CDR3 can be traced to other DNA sequences in this sample. The chain uses TRBV30 and TRBJ1-4; D remains ambiguous. Trimming pared 0 bases from V and 3 bases from J, leaving 8 bases between. From germline, CDR1 is GTSNPN and CDR2 SVGIG (reference sequence). The CDR3 runs to 14 residues. The CDR3 protein is CAWSVLQSNEKLFF. The CDR3 nucleotides are TGTGCCTGGAGTGTACTACAGTCTAATGAAAAACTGTTTTTT.

Ten or more counts support this clone. The sample carries other DNA sequences with the same CDR3. The V and J genes are TRBV5-1 and TRBJ2-5; 7 bases are shared with TRBD1. V lost 4 bases to trimming and J lost 4 bases; unmatched junction nucleotides: 4. This CDR3 comprises 13 residues. CDR1 is SGHRS and CDR2 is YFSETQ in the germline V gene. CDR3 sequence: CASSQQGLETQYF. The CDR3 coding sequence is TGCGCCAGCAGCCAACAGGGGTTAGAGACCCAGTACTTC.

V gene TRBV5-4 combines with J gene TRBJ2-3, with D tentatively TRBD1 or TRBD2 (6 bases each). Trimming stripped 4 bases from V and 4 bases from J, with 13 bases between. The CDR3 spans 14 residues. Germline lookup yields CDR1 SGHNT and CDR2 YYREEE (reference sequence). The CDR3 bases are TGTGCCAGCAGCCCCCCGGGGGCTGCAGATACGCAGTATTTT. Translation: CASSPPGAADTQYF.

The V call is TRBV6-5, the J call TRBJ1-5, with D possibly TRBD1 on 6 matching bases. CDR1 is MNHEY, CDR2 SVGAGI, per germline. The CDR3 is 13 amino acids. Trimming took off 6 bases at V and 6 bases at J, with 12 bases between the two ends. For the CDR3, the DNA is TGTGCCAGCAGCCCAGGGGTCGGTCAGCCCCAGCATTTT. This sequence encodes CASSPGVGQPQHF.